This TCR beta chain was sequenced in a study of CD8 T cells in ankylosing spondylitis. There are 13 residues in the CDR3. Germline CDR1 and CDR2: DFQATT and SNEGSKA (reference sequence). One entry per CDR3 protein, called by TCRdb with MiXCR from the 5' RACE reads. Among hundreds of thousands of distinct CDR3 sequences, around 21% were seen once, and the ten largest hold under 4%. The rearrangement links TRBV20-1 to TRBJ2-7; 7 bases line up with TRBD1. Sequenced: blood, either unsorted or a sorted T cell fraction (not recorded which). The origin of this receptor is a female donor with ankylosing spondylitis or in good health (not recorded which). CDR3 DNA sequence: TGCAATGCCCGGGGAGACAGGGTGTACGAGCAGTACTTC. Its protein product is CNARGDRVYEQYF.